These T cell receptor beta chains were read from a single sample in a study of blood T cells in healthy people across ages. From the 5' RACE reads, TCRdb called clonotypes with MiXCR, one entry per CDR3 protein. The sample carries about 1.8 million distinct CDR3 sequences, around 48% recorded once. Sequenced sample: blood. Receptor source: a woman between 40 and 55 years old in good health. The CDR3 runs from the conserved cysteine through the conserved F or W. Each record gives: CDR3 protein, V gene, CDR3 length.

CDR3: CAISAPGGTGYTF
V: TRBV10-3
length: 13

CDR3: CASSPRSGEETQYF
V: TRBV5-1
length: 14

CDR3: CSVESATNEKLFF
V: TRBV29-1
length: 13

CDR3: CASSETDLGEQYF
V: TRBV10-1
length: 13

CDR3: CARTGTGENEQFF
V: TRBV2
length: 13

CDR3: CASSSARTGGETQYF
V: TRBV5-1
length: 15

CDR3: CASSQWTGGDETQYF
V: TRBV4-2
length: 15

CDR3: CASSQAGQVYSGGGYTF
V: TRBV14
length: 17

CDR3: CASSYSGGGTTDTQYF
V: TRBV6-6
length: 16

CDR3: CASSLNTGGNNEQFF
V: TRBV7-3
length: 15

CDR3: CASHGQSSSTDTQYF
V: TRBV12-3/TRBV12-4
length: 15

CDR3: CAIGGESSYNEQFF
V: TRBV10-3
length: 14

CDR3: CASSYSDRDNSPLHF
V: TRBV6-5
length: 15

CDR3: CASSLQGGIGYTF
V: TRBV6-6
length: 13

CDR3: CSVRSGRAGNQPQHF
V: TRBV29-1
length: 15

CDR3: CASSETGTALYNEQYF
V: TRBV6-5
length: 16

CDR3: CASSQEAPDHYEQYF
V: TRBV14
length: 15

CDR3: CSAPPYDSPYEQYF
V: TRBV20-1
length: 14

CDR3: CASSSRGRGLPRSYEQYF
V: TRBV7-2
length: 18

CDR3: CASRGDSYTDTQYF
V: TRBV12-3/TRBV12-4
length: 14

CDR3: CTSSWTSPTDTQYF
V: TRBV5-5
length: 14

CDR3: CASSSGSGTYNEKLFF
V: TRBV7-9
length: 16

CDR3: CSVAEGDRNTGELFF
V: TRBV29-1
length: 15

CDR3: CASSSSDRDSSYEQYF
V: TRBV13
length: 16

CDR3: CASSPRGQGDTGELFF
V: TRBV9
length: 16

CDR3: CASRRQETQYF
V: TRBV7-2
length: 11

CDR3: CVSSQSSSGANVLTF
V: TRBV5-5
length: 15

CDR3: CASSYSIASGGFYNEQFF
V: TRBV6-2/TRBV6-3
length: 18

CDR3: CSAKRGETQYF
V: TRBV20-1
length: 11

CDR3: CATGRDQRPPSYNSPLHF
V: TRBV15
length: 18

CDR3: CASSLERGEYQPQHF
V: TRBV7-8
length: 15

CDR3: CASSQRGLAGTYEQYF
V: TRBV4-2
length: 16

CDR3: CASSGGTYSTDTQYF
V: TRBV25-1
length: 15

CDR3: CATSRVGGGANTGELFF
V: TRBV15
length: 17

CDR3: CSVRANHNEQFF
V: TRBV20-1
length: 12

CDR3: CASTPGTGVHETQYF
V: TRBV12-3/TRBV12-4
length: 15

CDR3: CASSFPRRTSGGNNEQFF
V: TRBV28
length: 18

CDR3: CSVLSATDTQYF
V: TRBV29-1
length: 12

CDR3: CASSVATGGSYGYTF
V: TRBV9
length: 15

CDR3: CSVWTGNSYEQYF
V: TRBV20-1
length: 13

CDR3: CASSWTGPPYEQYF
V: TRBV28
length: 14

CDR3: CASSLAGTGISTDTQYF
V: TRBV11-2
length: 17

CDR3: CASSQDTGSSGANVLTF
V: TRBV4-3
length: 17

CDR3: CATSRVGTGLSNEQFF
V: TRBV15
length: 16

CDR3: CASGLATGSAYEQYF
V: TRBV12-3/TRBV12-4
length: 15

CDR3: CASSLYRGSENGYTF
V: TRBV27
length: 15

CDR3: CASRPGRGTGTYEQYF
V: TRBV5-1
length: 16

CDR3: CASSKDRVKYF
V: TRBV21-1
length: 11

CDR3: CSAPAGTQYF
V: TRBV20-1
length: 10

CDR3: CASRLAGNLYNEQFF
V: TRBV6-2/TRBV6-3
length: 15

CDR3: CASSSTGGGGHQPQHF
V: TRBV7-9
length: 16

CDR3: CASSLGGTSVGVYEQYF
V: TRBV5-1
length: 17

CDR3: CASRTEGGTWNEQYF
V: TRBV5-1
length: 15

CDR3: CSARDTDGLEYEQYF
V: TRBV20-1
length: 15

CDR3: CSATLPDTYGYTF
V: TRBV20-1
length: 13

CDR3: CASSLRDRDEQYF
V: TRBV7-2
length: 13

CDR3: CASSQERRRSTDTQYF
V: TRBV4-3
length: 16

CDR3: CASRLGTGYGYGYTF
V: TRBV28
length: 15